This is a list of T cell receptor beta chains from one sample in a study of OX40 agonist ivuxolimab in advanced cancers. Generated by immunoSEQ multiplex PCR, the TCRdb table keeps only in-frame clones and is missing some. The table has about 52,000 clones, approximately 88% seen once; the top ten hold over 10%. Sequenced material: CD4+ or CD8+ T cells sorted from blood, taken in a trial of the OX40 agonist ivuxolimab. These receptors all stem from an adult with an advanced solid tumor such as melanoma, head and neck, liver or kidney cancer. Each CDR3 is given with its conserved first and last residue. A D gene is named only where the DNA matches it firmly. Size is stated for part of the rows, as once, few or many counts, or as a class when the clone is expanded.

D gene: NA; clone size: once; V gene: TRBV2; J gene: TRBJ1-4; CDR3 protein: CASSAPPGGEKLFF; CDR3 DNA: TGTGCCAGCAGTGCCCCCCCGGGCGGTGAAAAACTGTTTTTT
D gene: TRBD1; clone size: NA; V gene: TRBV19; J gene: TRBJ1-6; CDR3 protein: CASSITGEDSPLHF; CDR3 DNA: TGTGCCAGTAGTATTACAGGGGAAGATTCACCCCTCCACTTT
D gene: NA; clone size: few; V gene: TRBV4-2; J gene: TRBJ1-2; CDR3 protein: CASSQDQSNYGYTF; CDR3 DNA: TGTGCCAGCAGCCAAGATCAGAGTAACTATGGCTACACCTTC
D gene: NA; clone size: NA; V gene: TRBV5-4; J gene: TRBJ2-1; CDR3 protein: CASTLTGPEQFF; CDR3 DNA: TGTGCCAGCACCCTAACCGGGCCGGAGCAGTTCTTC
D gene: NA; clone size: NA; V gene: TRBV7-9; J gene: TRBJ2-1; CDR3 protein: CASMSRDSYNEQFF; CDR3 DNA: TGTGCCAGCATGTCAAGGGATTCCTACAATGAGCAGTTCTTC
D gene: NA; clone size: NA; V gene: TRBV27; J gene: TRBJ2-4; CDR3 protein: CASSLEGRANIQYF; CDR3 DNA: TGTGCCAGCAGTTTAGAAGGCAGGGCAAACATTCAGTACTTC
D gene: TRBD1; clone size: NA; V gene: TRBV5-4; J gene: TRBJ2-7; CDR3 protein: CASSAITGERNEQYF; CDR3 DNA: TGTGCCAGCAGCGCAATAACAGGGGAGAGGAACGAGCAGTACTTC
D gene: NA; clone size: NA; V gene: TRBV9; J gene: TRBJ2-3; CDR3 protein: CASSVQGGDTQYF; CDR3 DNA: TGTGCCAGCAGCGTACAGGGTGGAGATACGCAGTATTTT
D gene: NA; clone size: few; V gene: TRBV2; J gene: TRBJ2-3; CDR3 protein: CASSDGGDTQYF; CDR3 DNA: TGTGCCAGCAGTGATGGTGGAGATACGCAGTATTTT
D gene: NA; clone size: NA; V gene: TRBV19; J gene: TRBJ1-5; CDR3 protein: CASNRGASNQPQHF; CDR3 DNA: TGTGCCAGTAATCGGGGGGCTAGCAATCAGCCCCAGCATTTT
D gene: TRBD2; clone size: NA; V gene: TRBV28; J gene: TRBJ2-1; CDR3 protein: CASSFLAGQGNNEQFF; CDR3 DNA: TGTGCCAGCAGTTTTCTAGCGGGGCAAGGGAACAATGAGCAGTTCTTC
D gene: TRBD2; clone size: NA; V gene: TRBV4-2; J gene: TRBJ2-1; CDR3 protein: CASSQVAGLAIYNEQFF; CDR3 DNA: TGTGCCAGCAGCCAGGTAGCGGGACTAGCGATCTACAATGAGCAGTTCTTC
D gene: TRBD2; clone size: NA; V gene: TRBV6-5; J gene: TRBJ2-5; CDR3 protein: CASSYGAGGKTQYF; CDR3 DNA: TGTGCCAGCAGTTACGGAGCGGGGGGGAAGACCCAGTACTTC
D gene: NA; clone size: NA; V gene: TRBV5-8; J gene: TRBJ2-1; CDR3 protein: CASIFNTPGHFF; CDR3 DNA: TGTGCCAGCATCTTCAACACCCCCGGACATTTCTTC
D gene: NA; clone size: NA; V gene: TRBV6-5; J gene: TRBJ1-4; CDR3 protein: CASSYTGGREKLFF; CDR3 DNA: TGTGCCAGCAGTTACACGGGGGGGCGCGAAAAACTGTTTTTT
D gene: NA; clone size: NA; V gene: TRBV4-3; J gene: TRBJ2-5; CDR3 protein: CASSHSTALGKTQYF; CDR3 DNA: TGCGCCAGCAGCCACTCAACCGCCCTAGGGAAGACCCAGTACTTC
D gene: NA; clone size: NA; V gene: TRBV7-8; J gene: TRBJ1-1; CDR3 protein: CASSTRTVLNTEAFF; CDR3 DNA: TGTGCCAGCAGCACGCGGACGGTACTGAACACTGAAGCTTTCTTT
D gene: TRBD2; clone size: NA; V gene: TRBV6-6; J gene: TRBJ2-5; CDR3 protein: CASSYSGGQETQYF; CDR3 DNA: TGTGCCAGCAGTTACTCGGGGGGGCAAGAGACCCAGTACTTC
D gene: NA; clone size: NA; V gene: TRBV7-2; J gene: TRBJ2-2; CDR3 protein: CASTPPGGALGELFF; CDR3 DNA: TGTGCCAGCACCCCCCCCGGGGGCGCGCTCGGGGAGCTGTTTTTT
D gene: NA; clone size: NA; V gene: TRBV13; J gene: TRBJ2-7; CDR3 protein: CASSLGGDYEQYF; CDR3 DNA: TGTGCCAGCAGCTTAGGAGGGGATTACGAGCAGTACTTC
D gene: NA; clone size: NA; V gene: TRBV19; J gene: TRBJ1-1; CDR3 protein: CASSDHTGTDKAFF; CDR3 DNA: TGTGCCAGTAGCGACCACACAGGCACGGATAAAGCTTTCTTT
D gene: NA; clone size: NA; V gene: TRBV10-3; J gene: TRBJ2-7; CDR3 protein: CAISESLLGQKPYEQYF; CDR3 DNA: TGTGCCATCAGTGAGTCTTTATTGGGGCAGAAACCCTACGAGCAGTACTTC
D gene: NA; clone size: NA; V gene: TRBV4-1; J gene: TRBJ1-1; CDR3 protein: CASSYPRGDTEAFF; CDR3 DNA: TGCGCCAGCAGTTACCCGCGAGGGGACACTGAAGCTTTCTTT
D gene: TRBD1; clone size: NA; V gene: TRBV27; J gene: TRBJ1-1; CDR3 protein: CASSFDRGTEAFF; CDR3 DNA: TGTGCCAGCAGTTTTGACAGGGGGACTGAAGCTTTCTTT
D gene: NA; clone size: NA; V gene: TRBV30; J gene: TRBJ1-5; CDR3 protein: CAWSPPGNQPQHF; CDR3 DNA: TGTGCCTGGAGTCCCCCAGGCAATCAGCCCCAGCATTTT
D gene: NA; clone size: NA; V gene: TRBV6-6; J gene: TRBJ2-1; CDR3 protein: CASSYGTLTNEQFF; CDR3 DNA: TGTGCCAGCAGTTACGGGACTCTCACCAATGAGCAGTTCTTC
D gene: NA; clone size: few; V gene: TRBV30; J gene: TRBJ2-7; CDR3 protein: CAWRFRGEQYF; CDR3 DNA: TGTGCCTGGAGGTTTAGGGGCGAGCAGTACTTC
D gene: TRBD1; clone size: NA; V gene: TRBV7-2; J gene: TRBJ1-1; CDR3 protein: CASSLARRGRAEAFF; CDR3 DNA: TGTGCCAGCAGCTTAGCACGCAGGGGGCGGGCTGAAGCTTTCTTT
D gene: TRBD1; clone size: few; V gene: TRBV18; J gene: TRBJ2-1; CDR3 protein: CASSPNGPGTGVANEQFF; CDR3 DNA: TGTGCCAGCTCACCAAACGGACCCGGGACAGGGGTGGCGAATGAGCAGTTCTTC